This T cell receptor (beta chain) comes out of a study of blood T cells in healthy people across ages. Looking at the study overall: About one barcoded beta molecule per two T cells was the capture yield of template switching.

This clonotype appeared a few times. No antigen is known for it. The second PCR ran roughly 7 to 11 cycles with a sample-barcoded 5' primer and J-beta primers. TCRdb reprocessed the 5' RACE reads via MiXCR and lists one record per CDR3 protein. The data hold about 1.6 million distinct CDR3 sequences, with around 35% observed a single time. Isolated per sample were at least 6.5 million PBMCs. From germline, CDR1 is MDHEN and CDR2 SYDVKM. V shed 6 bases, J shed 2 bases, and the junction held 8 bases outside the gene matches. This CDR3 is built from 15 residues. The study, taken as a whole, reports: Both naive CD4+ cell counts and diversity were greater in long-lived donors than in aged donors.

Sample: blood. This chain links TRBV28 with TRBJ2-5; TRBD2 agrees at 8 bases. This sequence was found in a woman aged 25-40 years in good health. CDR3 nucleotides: TGTGCCAGCAGGTTACCGGGGGGGGAGCAAGAGACCCAGTACTTC. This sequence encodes CASRLPGGEQETQYF.